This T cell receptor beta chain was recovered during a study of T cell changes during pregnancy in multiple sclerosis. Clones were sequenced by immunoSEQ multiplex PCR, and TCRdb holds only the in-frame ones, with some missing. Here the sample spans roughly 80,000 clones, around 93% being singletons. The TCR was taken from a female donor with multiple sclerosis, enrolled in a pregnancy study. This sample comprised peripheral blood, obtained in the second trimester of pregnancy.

Written as DNA, the CDR3 is TGTGCCAGCAGCTTCGGGTCCGACGGGTACGAGCAGTACTTC. It translates to CASSFGSDGYEQYF. The V and J genes are TRBV7-8 and TRBJ2-7; D not certain. The CDR3 consists of 14 residues. From germline, CDR1 is SGHVS and CDR2 FQNEAQ. Trimming shortened V by 3 bases and J by 4 bases, and 13 bases separated the two germline ends.